The 23 T cell receptor beta chains reported below all come from one sample, sequenced in a study of regulatory T cells in long-lasting Graves disease. Libraries of TCR beta came from iRepertoire HTBI primers plus Arm-PCR of CDR3 regions. TCRdb reprocessed the multiplex PCR reads via MiXCR and lists one record per CDR3 protein. The data show some 250,000 distinct CDR3 sequences, around a sixth seen once. Sample time point: newly diagnosed GD, antithyroid drugs for less than 3 months. Researchers made the TCR library from RNA that was extracted from PBMCs. These data were also reused for a study on T cells in Graves' hyperthyroidism and ophthalmopathy.

This specimen consisted of peripheral blood mononuclear cells (PBMCs), obtained at new diagnosis, from a patient treated with antithyroid drugs. These receptor sequences come from a woman aged 25 to 39 with Graves disease.

Here the CDR3 reads CASKKETGNTEAFF. The CDR3 DNA reads as TGTGCCAGCAAAAAAGAGACAGGGAACACTGAAGCTTTCTTT. V and J are TRBV2 and TRBJ1-1; tentative D call: TRBD1 (6 bases). Germline V gene data show CDR1 as SNHLY and CDR2 as FYNNEI. Trimming left V 7 bases short and J 1 base short, with 13 bases between. The CDR3 loop spans 14 amino acids.

This clonotype was seen more than once but under ten times. A much more abundant neighbour one base away suggests this may be a read error. The chain combines TRBV6-2 or TRBV6-3 with TRBJ1-1; weak D call: TRBD1 (5 bases). In germline, CDR1 is MNHEY, CDR2 SVGEGT. Trimming took off 5 bases at V and 10 bases at J, with 17 bases between the two ends. This CDR3 comprises 13 residues. The CDR3 region is CASSADTVPGAFF. DNA of the CDR3: TGTGCCAGCAGTGCGGACACTGTCCCTGGAGCTTTCTTT.

This clonotype turned up a few times. The chain links TRBV10-3 to TRBJ2-7, with 13 nucleotides matching TRBD2. The germline V gene encodes CDR1 ENHRY and CDR2 SYGVKD. V shed 5 bases, J shed 4 bases, and the junction held 5 bases outside the gene matches. The length of the CDR3 is 15 residues. Written as DNA, the CDR3 is TGTGCCATCAGTACCGGACTAGCGGGGGTATACGAGCAGTACTTC. Protein sequence: CAISTGLAGVYEQYF.

This clonotype was recorded many times. The rearrangement uses TRBV20-1 and TRBJ1-2; D may be TRBD1 (5 bases). With 6 bases removed from V and 5 bases from J, the gap between germline ends came to 22 bases. This CDR3 comprises 15 residues. CDR1 and CDR2 from the germline V gene are DFQATT and SNEGSKA (reference sequence). CDR3 protein: CSAHHSQGGGYGYTF. In DNA form, the CDR3 reads TGCAGTGCGCATCATTCCCAGGGAGGAGGGTATGGCTACACCTTC.

Concerning this clonotype itself: A much larger clone is a single base away; this may be a read error. The genes are TRBV7-2 and TRBJ2-7; a possible D gene is TRBD2 (6 bases). CDR1 and CDR2 from the germline V gene are SGHTA and FQGNSA. The CDR3 has 14 amino acids. The CDR3 loop is CASSPTMGLNEQYF. The CDR3 coding sequence is TGCGCCAGCAGCCCCACCATGGGACTGAACGAGCAGTACTTC.

This clonotype was picked up many times. The chain joins TRBV4-2 to TRBJ1-3, with D unresolved. Germline values: CDR1 LGHNA, CDR2 YNFKEQ. The CDR3 is made up of 14 amino acids. Deletions cut 4 bases from V and 7 bases from J, with 14 bases between. CDR3 residues: CASSPRRSTNTIYF. The CDR3 region has the DNA TGTGCCAGCAGCCCCCGGAGGAGCACTAACACCATATATTTT.

This chain connects TRBV9 to TRBJ2-3; D uncertain. Between the trimmed V and J ends, which lost 1 base and 7 bases, there was a span of 10 bases. In germline, CDR1 is SGDLS, CDR2 YYNGEE. CDR3 length equals 13 residues. CDR3 amino acids: CASSVSQLYTQYF. The CDR3 bases are TGTGCCAGCAGCGTATCACAGCTATATACGCAGTATTTT.

This clonotype has just a few counts. Without the conserved terminal phenylalanine or tryptophan, this CDR3 likely stems from a read error. The J gene is TRBJ1-1, the V gene TRBV14; 7 bases agree with TRBD1. V shed 5 bases, J shed 2 bases, and the junction held 11 bases outside the gene matches. The CDR3 is 16 residues long. Germline values: CDR1 SGHDN, CDR2 FVKESK. CDR3 sequence (DNA): TGTGCCAGCAGCAGAGGGACAGCGGGGTTAAACACTGAAGCTTTCCTT. Translated, it gives CASSRGTAGLNTEAFL.

This clonotype was counted at least ten times. The chain is built from TRBV2 and TRBJ2-3; a possible D gene is TRBD2 (7 bases). The CDR3 extends over 14 amino acids. Germline V gene sequence: CDR1 SNHLY, CDR2 FYNNEI. The V and J ends lost 6 bases and 4 bases respectively, with 14 bases between them. Written as DNA, the CDR3 is TGTGCCAGCAGGAATGGGGGGGGCGCAGATACGCAGTATTTT. Translation gives CASRNGGGADTQYF.

This clonotype has ten or more counts. The chain employs TRBV7-9 and TRBJ2-1, with D perhaps matching TRBD2 (5 bases). Germline V gene lookup returns CDR1 SEHNR and CDR2 FQNEAQ (reference sequence). The CDR3 has 17 amino acids. V was clipped by 5 bases and J by 4 bases, with 21 bases between them. The CDR3 sequence: CASSPWEHKLVYNEQFF. As DNA, the CDR3 is TGTGCCAGCAGCCCCTGGGAGCACAAGCTGGTTTACAATGAGCAGTTCTTC.

The sample holds many counts of this clonotype. This chain connects TRBV6-1 to TRBJ2-1; 10 bases fit TRBD2. CDR3 length equals 17 residues. Germline V gene lookup returns CDR1 MNHNS and CDR2 SASEGT. V lost 2 bases and J lost 0; bases outside the gene matches: 4. For the CDR3, the DNA is TGTGCCAGCAGTGAACTAGCGGGGGCCTACTCCTACAATGAGCAGTTCTTC. It yields the protein CASSELAGAYSYNEQFF.

This chain uses TRBV14 with TRBJ1-2; 7 bases are shared with TRBD1. V lost 5 bases and J lost 6; bases outside the gene matches: 9. In germline, CDR1 is SGHDN, CDR2 FVKESK. This CDR3 region has 14 residues. The CDR3 spells CASSKRQGLNGYTF. In DNA, the CDR3 is TGTGCCAGCAGCAAAAGACAGGGTTTAAATGGCTACACCTTC.

As for this clonotype: A much larger clone is a single base away; this may be a read error. Here the CDR3 reads CAISHTMDREDGYTF. CDR3 DNA: TGTGCCATCAGTCACACTATGGACAGGGAGGATGGCTACACCTTC. V is TRBV10-3 and J is TRBJ1-2; the match to TRBD1 covers 8 bases. V gave up 5 bases and J gave up 6 bases; unmatched junction bases: 11. The CDR3 runs 15 residues. Per the germline V gene, CDR1 is ENHRY and CDR2 is SYGVKD.

This clonotype was picked up a small number of times. The CDR3 reads CASSQAGRAGYTF. CDR3 bases: TGTGCCAGCAGCCAAGCAGGCCGGGCTGGCTACACCTTC. V is TRBV4-2 and J is TRBJ1-2; no clear D. This CDR3 region has 13 residues. The germline gives CDR1 LGHNA, CDR2 YNFKEQ. Trimming cost V 1 base and J 7 bases, with 10 bases left between them.

The genes are TRBV5-6 and TRBJ2-5, with 12 bases that match TRBD1. CDR3 length: 15 amino acids. J was trimmed by 7 bases and V by 2 bases; bases with no gene match: 6. The germline V gene encodes CDR1 SGHDT and CDR2 YYEEEE. DNA for the CDR3: TGTGCCAGCAGCTTCGGGACAGGGGGCGTGGGGACCCAGTACTTC. Encoded protein: CASSFGTGGVGTQYF.

This clonotype was seen at least ten times. The chain uses TRBV5-1 and TRBJ2-2, with unresolved D. V dropped 6 bases and J dropped 5 bases, with 17 bases sitting between them. CDR3 length: 15 amino acids. Germline V lookup: CDR1 SGHRS, CDR2 YFSETQ. The CDR3 bases are TGCGCCAGCACCCTTGATGATGGTCGGACCGGGGAGCTGTTTTTT. As protein: CASTLDDGRTGELFF.

This clonotype turned up a few times. The chain employs TRBV7-6 and TRBJ2-2; 9 positions match TRBD1. The ends lost 8 bases at V and 4 bases at J; junction bases unmatched: 5. This CDR3 contains 14 residues. CDR1 and CDR2 (germline): SGHVS, FNYEAQ. The chain's CDR3 is CASSDRGITGELFF. For the CDR3, the DNA is TGTGCCAGCTCGGACAGGGGAATCACCGGGGAGCTGTTTTTT.

This clonotype was seen at least ten times. The chain is built from TRBV20-1 and TRBJ2-1; D gene unclear. This CDR3 contains 12 residues. Germline V gene lookup returns CDR1 DFQATT and CDR2 SNEGSKA (reference sequence). Trimming took 4 bases from V and 5 from J, leaving 9 bases between them. The CDR3 protein is CSAKPGHNEQFF. The CDR3 nucleotides read TGCAGTGCTAAACCCGGCCACAATGAGCAGTTCTTC.

Regarding this clonotype: The germline gene is not matched at one end of the junction; a read error may be the cause. The rearrangement links TRBV9 to TRBJ2-3; TRBD1 aligns across 8 bases. The DNA end lines up better with TRBJ2-7; the J call may be wrong. CDR1 is SGDLS, CDR2 YYNGEE, per germline. The CDR3 extends over 18 amino acids. CDR3 residues: CASSAWTGYSTQYYEQYF. CDR3 DNA sequence: TGCGCCAGCAGCGCTTGGACAGGGTATTCGACTCAATACTACGAGCAGTACTTC.

This clonotype was seen ten or more times. The chain uses TRBV7-8 and TRBJ2-3, with no clear D. The CDR3 is 16 amino acids. Germline V gene lookup returns CDR1 SGHVS and CDR2 FQNEAQ. Trimming stripped 5 bases from V and 0 bases from J, with 15 bases between. DNA for the CDR3: TGTGCCAGCAGCCCACGGGCCGTTTCTAGCACAGATACGCAGTATTTT. The encoded protein is CASSPRAVSSTDTQYF.

This clonotype came up many times. This rearrangement joins TRBV6-2 or TRBV6-3 to TRBJ1-1, with a weak D call TRBD1 (5 bases). Germline-derived CDR1 and CDR2 are MNHEY and SVGEGT. V gave up 6 bases and J gave up 10 bases, with 18 bases separating them. This CDR3 contains 13 residues. CDR3 region: CASSRGTSIAAFF. DNA of the CDR3: TGTGCCAGCAGCAGAGGGACTTCTATTGCAGCTTTCTTT.

This clonotype was seen repeatedly, ten times or more. The chain has TRBV3-1 and TRBJ2-1; weak D call: TRBD1 (6 bases). Trimming took 1 base from V and 4 from J, leaving 11 bases between them. Germline values: CDR1 LGHDT, CDR2 YNNKEL (reference sequence). This CDR3 is 15 amino acids long. This CDR3 is CASSQAGTPYNEQFF. In nucleotides, the CDR3 is TGTGCCAGCAGCCAAGCCGGGACACCGTACAATGAGCAGTTCTTC.

V usage is TRBV6-1 and J usage is TRBJ1-1; D might be TRBD1 (5 bases). This CDR3 has 11 amino acids. The germline V and J ends were trimmed by 8 bases and 1 base, with 5 bases remaining between them. The germline V gene encodes CDR1 MNHNS and CDR2 SASEGT. The CDR3 protein is CASGANTEAFF. As DNA, the CDR3 is TGTGCCAGCGGGGCGAACACTGAAGCTTTCTTT.